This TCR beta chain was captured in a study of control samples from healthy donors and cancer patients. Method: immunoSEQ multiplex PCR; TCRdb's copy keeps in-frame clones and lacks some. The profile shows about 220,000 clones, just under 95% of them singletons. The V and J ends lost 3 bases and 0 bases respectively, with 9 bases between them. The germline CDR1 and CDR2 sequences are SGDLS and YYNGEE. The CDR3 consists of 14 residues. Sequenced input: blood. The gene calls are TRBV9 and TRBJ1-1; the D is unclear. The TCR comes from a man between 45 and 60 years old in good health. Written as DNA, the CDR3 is TGTGCCAGCAGCGCCAGCGTTATGAACACTGAAGCTTTCTTT. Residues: CASSASVMNTEAFF.